The 17 T cell receptor beta chains below were found in one sample sequenced in a study of T cell changes during pregnancy in multiple sclerosis. TCRdb's table, derived via immunoSEQ multiplex PCR, lists solely in-frame clones and lacks some. The sample shows 100,000 or so clones, over 85% of them seen only once. Sequenced here: peripheral blood, sampled in the second trimester of pregnancy. These receptors all come from a female donor with multiple sclerosis, enrolled in a pregnancy study.

This chain uses TRBV14 with TRBJ1-2; D is ambiguous. V dropped 4 bases and J dropped 4 bases, with 16 bases sitting between them. This CDR3 is built from 15 residues. Germline CDR1 is SGHDN and CDR2 is FVKESK. The CDR3 bases are TGTGCCAGCAGCCCCATGAGAGGGCTTGGCTATGGCTACACCTTC. Protein sequence: CASSPMRGLGYGYTF.

The chain has TRBV2 and TRBJ2-5, with D possibly being TRBD2 (6 bases). Germline CDR1 SNHLY, CDR2 FYNNEI. This CDR3 is built from 15 residues. V lost 6 bases to trimming and J lost 4 bases, with 18 bases between them. This CDR3 reads CASSAVSGEVETQYF. The DNA for the CDR3 is TGTGCCAGCAGCGCCGTGTCGGGGGAGGTAGAGACCCAGTACTTC.

The chain is built from TRBV9 and TRBJ2-3, with D maybe TRBD2 (5 bases). This CDR3 has 17 residues. Germline CDR1 is SGDLS and CDR2 is YYNGEE. Trimming removed 0 bases from V and 5 bases from J, with 19 bases in between. The CDR3 DNA sequence: TGTGCCAGCAGCGTAGAAGCGCGAAGTGACGCGGGAGATACGCAGTATTTT. This encodes CASSVEARSDAGDTQYF.

The chain uses TRBV4-1 and TRBJ1-3; D gene unclear. V lost 5 bases and J 0 bases, leaving 8 bases between the germline ends. This CDR3 contains 14 residues. Germline V gene data show CDR1 as MGHRA and CDR2 as YSYEKL. CDR3 DNA: TGCGCCAGCAGCTGGGAGTTCTCTGGAAACACCATATATTTT. Its translation: CASSWEFSGNTIYF.

The chain joins TRBV4-1 to TRBJ2-1; a possible D gene is TRBD2 (5 bases). Per germline, CDR1 MGHRA and CDR2 YSYEKL. Deletions cut 0 bases from V and 8 bases from J, with 14 bases between. The length of the CDR3 is 15 residues. CDR3 in DNA: TGCGCCAGCAGCCAAGAACGAGGGAACAGTTATGAGCAGTTCTTC. Its protein is CASSQERGNSYEQFF.

The J gene is TRBJ2-3, the V gene TRBV6-1; 12 nucleotides agree with TRBD1. Germline trimming cut 10 bases from V and 5 bases from J; bases unmatched to any gene: 7. Germline V gene sequence: CDR1 MNHNS, CDR2 SASEGT. This CDR3 comprises 14 residues. This CDR3 reads CATGGTGGLDTQYF. In DNA, the CDR3 is TGTGCCACAGGGGGGACAGGGGGCCTAGATACGCAGTATTTT.

The chain uses TRBV1 and TRBJ1-3; no DNA check was done on the table's D call, TRBD1. TRBV1 is classified as a pseudogene. This CDR3 contains 15 residues. This CDR3 is CTSSKLGKGENTIYF. The CDR3 coding sequence is TGCACCAGCAGCAAGCTCGGGAAGGGGGAGAACACCATATATTTT.

The rearrangement uses TRBV11-2 and TRBJ2-7; 7 bases map to TRBD1. The CDR3 contains 17 residues. CDR1 is SGHAT and CDR2 is FQNNGV in the germline V gene. V gave up 2 bases and J gave up 9 bases; unmatched junction bases: 19. The CDR3 reads CASSLQGDSPLLRRQYF. In nucleotides, the CDR3 is TGTGCCAGCAGCTTACAGGGGGATAGCCCACTCCTACGAAGGCAGTACTTC.

The genes are TRBV9 and TRBJ2-7; no clear D. The CDR3 totals 14 residues. The germline CDR1 and CDR2 sequences are SGDLS and YYNGEE. The V end lost 2 bases, the J end lost 4 bases, and 13 bases lay between the germline ends. CDR3 amino acids: CASSVSASFYEQYF. The DNA of the CDR3 is TGTGCCAGCAGCGTTAGTGCTAGTTTTTACGAGCAGTACTTC.

The V call is TRBV15, the J call TRBJ2-7; D might be TRBD2 (6 bases). In germline, CDR1 is LNHNV, CDR2 YYDKDF (reference sequence). The V gene lost 3 bases and the J gene lost 9 bases, with 18 bases spanning the gap. The CDR3 totals 14 residues. The CDR3 nucleotides are TGTGCCACCAGCAGGGATGGAGGGCTTCGGGGGCAGTACTTC. As protein: CATSRDGGLRGQYF.

The genes are TRBV7-9 and TRBJ1-2; maybe TRBD1 (6 bases). V dropped 5 bases and J dropped 7 bases, with 11 bases sitting between them. Germline assignment: CDR1 SEHNR and CDR2 FQNEAQ (reference sequence). The CDR3 runs 12 residues. This CDR3 reads CASSVSQGGYTF. CDR3 bases: TGTGCCAGCAGCGTCTCACAGGGTGGCTACACCTTC.

This clone was observed once. The J gene is TRBJ2-5, the V gene TRBV5-1; no firm D call. V was cut by 2 bases and J by 2 bases, with 10 bases left in between. The CDR3 consists of 14 residues. The germline gives CDR1 SGHRS, CDR2 YFSETQ. CDR3 in amino acids: CASSFSQAQETQYF. The CDR3 DNA reads TGCGCCAGCAGCTTCAGCCAGGCGCAAGAGACCCAGTACTTC.

This clone was counted a single time. The chain is built from TRBV6-5 and TRBJ1-1; 10 bases are shared with TRBD1. CDR3 length equals 15 residues. V shed 6 bases and J 2 bases; nucleotides not matched to a gene: 6. The germline gives CDR1 MNHEY, CDR2 SVGAGI. The DNA of the CDR3 is TGTGCCAGCAGCTCGGACAGGGGGGCTAACACTGAAGCTTTCTTT. It is translated as CASSSDRGANTEAFF.

This clone appeared a single time. The genes are TRBV18 and TRBJ1-1; D uncertain. V was cut by 1 base and J by 1 base, with 4 bases left in between. CDR3 length: 13 amino acids. Germline CDR1 reads KGHSH; CDR2 reads LQKENI. The CDR3 is CASSPRANTEAFF. The CDR3 bases are TGTGCCAGCTCACCACGGGCGAACACTGAAGCTTTCTTT.

This clone has only one observation. V gene TRBV30 combines with J gene TRBJ2-3, with TRBD2 identical over 8 bases. Trimming removed 0 bases from V and 2 bases from J; junction bases left unmatched: 4. This CDR3 contains 15 residues. The germline V gene encodes CDR1 GTSNPN and CDR2 SVGIG (reference sequence). This chain's CDR3 is CAWSVLAANTDTQYF. In DNA, the CDR3 is TGTGCCTGGAGTGTACTAGCGGCAAACACAGATACGCAGTATTTT.

The chain is built from TRBV6-1 and TRBJ1-1, with D maybe TRBD1 (5 bases). V was trimmed by 3 bases and J by 4 bases, leaving 12 bases between them. This CDR3 has 14 residues. Germline V gene data show CDR1 as MNHNS and CDR2 as SASEGT. The CDR3 spells CASSEGRVSTEAFF. The DNA of the CDR3 is TGTGCCAGCAGTGAGGGCAGGGTGTCCACTGAAGCTTTCTTT.

The rearrangement links TRBV30 to TRBJ1-5; possible D gene TRBD1, 6 bases. Germline V gives CDR1 GTSNPN, CDR2 SVGIG (reference sequence). Trimming removed 0 bases at V and 0 bases at J, with 15 bases between. The CDR3 loop spans 17 amino acids. The CDR3 coding sequence is TGTGCCTGGAGTGTACAGAGGACAGAACTTAGCAATCAGCCCCAGCATTTT. It yields the protein CAWSVQRTELSNQPQHF.